The 19 T cell receptor beta chains below were found in one sample sequenced in a study of T cells after somatic rescue of genetic block. The table came from immunoSEQ multiplex PCR; TCRdb's copy has only in-frame clones and leaves some out. Of roughly 12,000 clones listed, roughly 70% were seen once; the top ten hold roughly 22%. Source material: peripheral blood mononuclear cells (PBMCs). These receptors all come from a boy between 10 and 17 years old.

DNA of the CDR3: TGTGCCAGCAGCCCTCGGACAGGGGGAAGCACTGAAGCTTTCTTT. It encodes CASSPRTGGSTEAFF. This chain joins TRBV9 and TRBJ1-1; 10 positions match TRBD1. From germline, CDR1 is SGDLS and CDR2 YYNGEE. The CDR3 has 15 residues. The V and J ends lost 4 bases and 4 bases, in that order; junction bases with no gene match: 7.

The chain recombines TRBV18 with TRBJ2-3, with D tentatively TRBD1 (6 bases). Trimming stripped 5 bases from V and 4 bases from J, with 16 bases between. Per germline, CDR1 KGHSH and CDR2 LQKENI. The CDR3 is 15 residues long. CDR3: CASSDLGTLADTQYF. The CDR3 bases are TGTGCCAGCTCAGATCTAGGGACACTCGCAGATACGCAGTATTTT.

This clone came up a few times. The rearrangement links TRBV5-1 to TRBJ2-1; D not resolved. From germline, CDR1 is SGHRS and CDR2 YFSETQ. This CDR3 region has 17 residues. V gave up 0 bases and J gave up 0 bases, with 13 bases separating them. The CDR3 loop reads CASSLAWVPGSYNEQFF. Here the CDR3 DNA reads TGCGCCAGCAGCTTGGCGTGGGTGCCGGGCTCCTACAATGAGCAGTTCTTC.

By sample share, this clone is medium-sized (0.01 to 0.1%). This rearrangement joins TRBV5-6 to TRBJ2-5, with no clear D. From germline, CDR1 is SGHDT and CDR2 YYEEEE. The V end lost 0 bases, the J end lost 5 bases, and 8 bases lay between the germline ends. CDR3 length: 13 amino acids. The CDR3 spells CASSLGTTETQYF. Written as DNA, the CDR3 is TGTGCCAGCAGCTTGGGGACCACTGAGACCCAGTACTTC.

The rearrangement links TRBV10-3 to TRBJ2-1; 12 bases line up with TRBD2. Trimming removed 7 bases from V and 7 bases from J; junction bases left unmatched: 5. The CDR3 loop spans 14 amino acids. Germline V lookup: CDR1 ENHRY, CDR2 SYGVKD. DNA for the CDR3: TGTGCCATCACGACTAGCGGGGGCCCTAATGAGCAGTTCTTC. Translated: CAITTSGGPNEQFF.

The chain is built from TRBV23-1 and TRBJ2-1; 8 bases map to TRBD1. TRBV23-1 is flagged as an ORF with uncertain function. This CDR3 region has 19 residues. With V trimmed by 0 bases and J by 0 bases, 10 bases remained unmatched. CDR3 nucleotide sequence: TGCGCCAGCAGTCAATCTCTCTACGGGACAGGACCCTCCTACAATGAGCAGTTCTTC. Its translation is CASSQSLYGTGPSYNEQFF.

This clone was seen a few times. V gene TRBV7-9 combines with J gene TRBJ1-1, with D uncertain. Germline CDR1 reads SEHNR; CDR2 reads FQNEAQ (reference sequence). The V gene lost 10 bases and the J gene lost 7 bases, with 10 bases spanning the gap. The CDR3 covers 10 residues. The CDR3 spells CAIKGVEAFF. CDR3 nucleotides: TGTGCCATCAAAGGAGTTGAAGCTTTCTTT.

The chain has TRBV5-1 and TRBJ2-5, with TRBD1 identical over 8 bases. J lost 0 bases, V lost 2 bases, and 3 bases had no gene match. Germline CDR1 reads SGHRS; CDR2 reads YFSETQ. The length of the CDR3 is 15 residues. This CDR3 is CASSFRGQYQETQYF. The CDR3 nucleotides are TGCGCCAGCAGCTTCAGGGGGCAATACCAAGAGACCCAGTACTTC.

The chain links TRBV5-6 to TRBJ1-6, with D possibly matching TRBD1 (5 bases). This CDR3 has 14 amino acids. Germline lookup yields CDR1 SGHDT and CDR2 YYEEEE. V was pared by 3 bases and J by 4 bases, with 8 bases between. CDR3 region: CASSWGGYNSPLHF. CDR3 bases: TGTGCCAGCAGCTGGGGGGGATATAATTCACCCCTCCACTTT.

The chain links TRBV5-1 to TRBJ2-5; 9 bases align to TRBD2. The better agreement between TRBJ2-7 and the DNA end casts doubt on the J call. Germline loops: CDR1 SGHRS, CDR2 YFSETQ. This CDR3 is built from 14 residues. The DNA of the CDR3 is TGCGCCAGCAGCTTGCAAGCGGGGGGCAACGAGCAGTACTTC. This translates into CASSLQAGGNEQYF.

The rearrangement joins TRBV5-1 to TRBJ1-6; D is possibly TRBD1 (5 bases). V was shortened by 0 bases and J by 11 bases, with 12 bases between the two germline ends. The CDR3 is made up of 14 amino acids. Germline V gene lookup returns CDR1 SGHRS and CDR2 YFSETQ. CDR3 loop: CASSLAAGGAPLHF. CDR3 sequence (DNA): TGCGCCAGCAGCTTGGCGGCGGGAGGGGCACCCCTCCACTTT.

A few counts support this clone. J is TRBJ2-5 and V is TRBV5-6; possibly TRBD2 for D (5 bases). The germline V and J ends were trimmed by 1 base and 5 bases, with 12 bases remaining between them. The CDR3 runs 14 residues. The V gene's germline CDR1 is SGHDT and CDR2 YYEEEE. DNA for the CDR3: TGTGCCAGCAGCTTGAGTCTAGCTTTGGAGACCCAGTACTTC. Amino acids: CASSLSLALETQYF.

V usage is TRBV18 and J usage is TRBJ2-1; D may be TRBD2 (5 bases). V lost 3 bases, J lost 4 bases, and 19 bases lay in between. This CDR3 has 17 residues. The germline V gene has CDR1 KGHSH and CDR2 LQKENI. The CDR3 sequence: CASSPRTGITAYNEQFF. The CDR3 nucleotides read TGTGCCAGCTCACCCCGAACCGGGATTACGGCATACAATGAGCAGTTCTTC. The variable domain in full, completed from reference TRBV18 and TRBJ2-1, reads NAGVMQNPRHLVRRRGQEARLRCSPMKGHSHVYWYRQLPEEGLKFMVYLQKENIIDESGMPKERFSAEFPKEGPSILRIQQVVRGDSAAYFCASSPRTGITAYNEQFFGPGTRLTVL.

The sample holds a few counts of this clone. The chain uses TRBV19 and TRBJ2-7, with D perhaps matching TRBD1 (6 bases). Germline CDR1 reads LNHDA; CDR2 reads SQIVND (reference sequence). The CDR3 is 17 residues long. Trimming stripped 3 bases from V and 0 bases from J, with 18 bases between. Written as DNA, the CDR3 is TGTGCCAGTAGTATCCACATCGCGACAGGCCTCTCCTACGAGCAGTACTTC. Protein sequence: CASSIHIATGLSYEQYF. The full variable domain, with the rest looked up from reference TRBV19 and TRBJ2-7, is DGGITQSPKYLFRKEGQNVTLSCEQNLNHDAMYWYRQDPGQGLRLIYYSQIVNDFQKGDIAEGYSVSREKKESFPLTVTSAQKNPTAFYLCASSIHIATGLSYEQYFGPGTRLTVT.

The chain has TRBV10-3 and TRBJ2-5, with D maybe TRBD2 (5 bases). CDR3 length: 13 residues. Trimming removed 6 bases at V and 4 bases at J, with 12 bases between. CDR1 and CDR2 (germline): ENHRY, SYGVKD. CDR3 nucleotides: TGTGCCATCAGGGCGGGTTGGAGAGAGACCCAGTACTTC. This encodes CAIRAGWRETQYF.

The chain recombines TRBV6-9 with TRBJ1-4; TRBD1 agrees at 7 bases. J gave up 8 bases and V 3 bases, and 9 bases lay outside the gene matches. The V gene's germline CDR1 is MNHGY and CDR2 SVAAGI. The CDR3 consists of 15 residues. This chain's CDR3 is CASSYLGTALEKLFF. CDR3 DNA: TGTGCCAGCAGTTACTTAGGGACAGCCCTCGAAAAACTGTTTTTT.

This chain uses TRBV12-2 with TRBJ2-5; the table calls TRBD1, which could not be checked here. TRBV12-2 is labeled a pseudogene. This CDR3 is built from 18 residues. CDR3 DNA sequence: TGTGCAAGTCGCTTAGTATGGGGGACAGGGGTTCCCCCGGAGACCCAGTACTTC. Translation gives CASRLVWGTGVPPETQYF.

This clone has only one observation. V gene TRBV6-5 combines with J gene TRBJ2-7, with 8 bases that match TRBD2. This CDR3 is 16 amino acids long. V shed 2 bases and J 6 bases; nucleotides not matched to a gene: 12. Germline assignment: CDR1 MNHEY and CDR2 SVGAGI. The CDR3 protein is CASSYSGGSALSEQYF. The CDR3 coding sequence is TGTGCCAGCAGTTACAGCGGGGGTAGTGCTTTGTCCGAGCAGTACTTC.

V is TRBV7-3 and J is TRBJ2-7; tentative D call: TRBD2 (6 bases). The CDR3 consists of 15 residues. Germline CDR1 reads SGHTA; CDR2 reads FQGTGA. Trimming removed 2 bases from V and 2 bases from J, with 13 bases in between. The CDR3 protein is CASSLEGRPPYEQYF. CDR3 nucleotide sequence: TGTGCCAGCAGCTTAGAGGGGAGGCCACCCTACGAGCAGTACTTC.